Following are 22 T cell receptor beta chains from one sample sequenced in a study of CD8 T cells in ankylosing spondylitis. TCRdb analysed the 5' RACE reads with MiXCR anew, one entry per CDR3 protein. The table includes more than 300,000 distinct CDR3 sequences, around 10% detected once. The sample was blood, either unsorted or a sorted T cell fraction (not recorded which). The receptors come from a female donor with ankylosing spondylitis or in good health (not recorded which).

CDR3 region: CNAGPGQVGIETQYF. DNA of the CDR3: TGCAACGCGGGCCCTGGACAGGTCGGAATAGAGACCCAGTACTTC. This sequence joins TRBV29-1 and TRBJ2-5; TRBD1 aligns across 7 bases. Per germline, CDR1 SQVTM and CDR2 ANQGSEA. The CDR3 covers 15 residues.

At least ten counts were recorded for this clonotype. The V call is TRBV20-1, the J call TRBJ2-5; 10 positions agree with TRBD2. Losses at the gene ends were 6 bases for V and 3 bases for J; bases not matched to a gene: 4. Per the germline V gene, CDR1 is DFQATT and CDR2 is SNEGSKA (reference sequence). CDR3 length: 13 residues. The DNA for the CDR3 is TGCAGTGCAAAAAGCGGGGGGGAAGAGACCCAGTACTTC. It is translated as CSAKSGGEETQYF.

The sample holds one count of this clonotype. V usage is TRBV5-6 and J usage is TRBJ1-2; 10 bases are shared with TRBD1. CDR3 length: 14 residues. V lost 6 bases and J lost 4; bases outside the gene matches: 6. CDR1 is SGHDT and CDR2 is YYEEEE in the germline V gene. The CDR3 DNA reads as TGTGCCAGCAAGCAAGGGACAGGGGCCTATGGCTACACCTTC. Encoded protein: CASKQGTGAYGYTF.

The chain recombines TRBV5-1 with TRBJ2-7; possibly TRBD1 for D (6 bases). The CDR3 consists of 14 residues. Between the trimmed V and J ends, which lost 0 bases and 9 bases, there was a span of 16 bases. Germline CDR1 SGHRS, CDR2 YFSETQ. Written as DNA, the CDR3 is TGCGCCAGCAGCTTGGGCGACGGGACGACAGGGCAGTACTTC. Encoded protein: CASSLGDGTTGQYF.

This clonotype came up many times. The chain is built from TRBV5-1 and TRBJ2-2; D is unresolved. The CDR3 is made up of 16 amino acids. Germline CDR1 and CDR2: SGHRS and YFSETQ. With 0 bases removed from V and 4 bases from J, the gap between germline ends came to 13 bases. CDR3 coding DNA: TGCGCCAGCAGCTTGGAACCTCTAGTAGGCACCGGGGAGCTGTTTTTT. It yields the protein CASSLEPLVGTGELFF.

This clonotype has at least ten counts. The genes are TRBV6-2 or TRBV6-3 and TRBJ1-5, with D unclear. There are 15 residues in the CDR3. Germline V CDR1 and CDR2: MNHEY, SVGEGT. The germline V and J ends were trimmed by 7 bases and 1 base, with 14 bases remaining between them. For the CDR3, the DNA is TGTGCCAGCACCCCGAGGCCTGGGAGCAATCAGCCCCAGCATTTT. As protein: CASTPRPGSNQPQHF.

Many counts were recorded for this clonotype. The rearrangement joins TRBV7-9 to TRBJ1-2; 9 bases are shared with TRBD1. This CDR3 has 15 residues. Germline V gene lookup returns CDR1 SEHNR and CDR2 FQNEAQ (reference sequence). The junction had 6 bases not matched to a gene; V was cut back by 5 bases and J by 2 bases. The CDR3 DNA sequence: TGTGCCAGCAGCACCCCGGACAGGGGCAACTATGGCTACACCTTC. It is translated as CASSTPDRGNYGYTF.

In its sample, this clonotype was seen a few times. V gene TRBV7-2 combines with J gene TRBJ2-7; D uncertain. Germline CDR1 SGHTA, CDR2 FQGNSA. The ends were cut back, 1 base at V and 4 bases at J, with 14 bases in the middle. The CDR3 loop spans 15 amino acids. CDR3 bases: TGTGCCAGCAGCTTAGTCTCCGGCCAGGCGTACGAGCAGTACTTC. Translating gives CASSLVSGQAYEQYF.

The CDR3 spells CASSQDLASGRADEQYF. As DNA, the CDR3 is TGTGCCAGCAGCCAAGACCTAGCTAGCGGGAGGGCCGACGAGCAGTACTTC. The chain employs TRBV3-1 and TRBJ2-7, with TRBD2 identical over 12 bases. This CDR3 region has 17 residues. The junction had 8 bases not matched to a gene; V was cut back by 0 bases and J by 5 bases. Germline CDR1 is LGHDT and CDR2 is YNNKEL (reference sequence).

This clonotype was seen a handful of times. The rearrangement joins TRBV5-6 to TRBJ1-4; 8 bases map to TRBD1. Germline V gene data show CDR1 as SGHDT and CDR2 as YYEEEE. J gave up 3 bases and V 2 bases, and 0 bases lay outside the gene matches. The CDR3 covers 14 residues. The CDR3 DNA reads TGTGCCAGCAGCTTACAGGGGGCTAATGAAAAACTGTTTTTT. Protein sequence: CASSLQGANEKLFF. Full variable domain (missing parts from reference TRBV5-6 and TRBJ1-4): DAGVTQSPTHLIKTRGQQVTLRCSPKSGHDTVSWYQQALGQGPQFIFQYYEEEERQRGNFPDRFSGHQFPNYSSELNVNALLLGDSALYLCASSLQGANEKLFFGSGTQLSVL.

This clonotype was seen repeatedly, ten times or more. This rearrangement joins TRBV20-1 to TRBJ2-3, with 9 bases that match TRBD2. The CDR3 consists of 14 residues. Trimming took 5 bases from V and 1 from J; bases not matched to a gene: 4. Germline loops: CDR1 DFQATT, CDR2 SNEGSKA (reference sequence). CDR3 sequence: CSAPTSGGTDTQYF. The DNA of the CDR3 is TGCAGTGCTCCGACTAGCGGAGGCACAGATACGCAGTATTTT.

This clonotype was seen more than once but under ten times. This sequence joins TRBV3-1 and TRBJ2-7; D is undetermined. Trimming cost V 0 bases and J 3 bases, with 9 bases left between them. Per the germline V gene, CDR1 is LGHDT and CDR2 is YNNKEL (reference sequence). The CDR3 sequence is 14 residues long. CDR3 sequence: CASSQEGSGYEQYF. The CDR3 DNA reads TGTGCCAGCAGCCAAGAAGGCTCAGGCTACGAGCAGTACTTC.

This clonotype has a count of ten or more. The rearrangement links TRBV6-1 to TRBJ2-5; the match to TRBD2 covers 8 bases. Losses at the gene ends were 6 bases for V and 6 bases for J; bases not matched to a gene: 12. Germline CDR1 and CDR2: MNHNS and SASEGT. This CDR3 has 15 residues. In nucleotides, the CDR3 is TGTGCCAGCAGAGCGGGAGAGAGCTCTCGGAAGACCCAGTACTTC. Its protein is CASRAGESSRKTQYF.

This clonotype was seen many times. The junction departs from germline at one end; a sequencing error may be responsible. The chain couples TRBV20-1 to TRBJ2-5; unclear D gene. The CDR3 has 10 amino acids. From germline, CDR1 is DFQATT and CDR2 SNEGSKA (reference sequence). The DNA of the CDR3 is TGCAGTGCTCTCCCCGCGCCACTCGAGTTC. This encodes CSALPAPLEF.

This clonotype was observed a few times. The rearrangement uses TRBV6-2 or TRBV6-3 and TRBJ2-1; the D is unclear. The CDR3 is made up of 14 amino acids. Germline assignment: CDR1 MNHEY and CDR2 SVGEGT. V was trimmed by 8 bases and J by 0 bases, leaving 11 bases between them. The CDR3 DNA sequence: TGTGCCAGCCTGACTCGAAACTCCTACAATGAGCAGTTCTTC. It is translated as CASLTRNSYNEQFF.

This clonotype was counted ten times or more. The CDR3 bases are TGCAGTGCTAGAGACCACATGACAGGGGACACTGAAGCTTTCTTT. Encoded protein: CSARDHMTGDTEAFF. The rearrangement joins TRBV20-1 to TRBJ1-1; the match to TRBD1 covers 8 bases. The CDR3 contains 15 residues. Germline CDR1 reads DFQATT; CDR2 reads SNEGSKA (reference sequence). V trimming: 0 bases; J trimming: 3 bases; junction bases outside the gene matches: 6.

There are many counts of this clonotype. This chain links TRBV20-1 with TRBJ2-7, with D unresolved. The CDR3 loop spans 14 amino acids. Germline assignment: CDR1 DFQATT and CDR2 SNEGSKA (reference sequence). With 5 bases removed from V and 4 bases from J, the gap between germline ends came to 18 bases. CDR3 in amino acids: CSAPDRVVMYEQYF. Here the CDR3 DNA reads TGCAGTGCTCCCGACCGAGTAGTAATGTACGAGCAGTACTTC.

This clonotype was seen a handful of times. The chain combines TRBV7-2 with TRBJ2-1; D possibly corresponds to TRBD2 (7 bases). V shed 1 base and J shed 6 bases, with 13 bases lying between them. The germline CDR1 and CDR2 sequences are SGHTA and FQGNSA. This CDR3 region has 15 residues. The CDR3 DNA reads TGTGCCAGCAGCTTAGGGGGGGGGGCGGTCAATGAGCAGTTCTTC. It yields the protein CASSLGGGAVNEQFF. The entire variable domain, with the rest obtained from reference TRBV7-2 and TRBJ2-1, is as follows: GAGVSQSPSNKVTEKGKDVELRCDPISGHTALYWYRQSLGQGLEFLIYFQGNSAPDKSGLPSDRFSAERTGGSVSTLTIQRTQQEDSAVYLCASSLGGGAVNEQFFGPGTRLTVL.

This clonotype appeared many times. The chain employs TRBV5-1 and TRBJ2-5, with D unresolved. Germline CDR1 is SGHRS and CDR2 is YFSETQ. With 2 bases removed from V and 2 bases from J, the gap between germline ends came to 10 bases. This CDR3 contains 14 residues. In DNA, the CDR3 is TGCGCCAGCAGCTTCGGTGAAGGGCAAGAGACCCAGTACTTC. Protein product: CASSFGEGQETQYF.

This clonotype was seen ten or more times. V and J are TRBV20-1 and TRBJ2-7; TRBD2 matches at 9 bases. CDR3 length: 14 amino acids. CDR1 and CDR2 from the germline V gene are DFQATT and SNEGSKA (reference sequence). The V and J ends lost 3 bases and 2 bases, in that order; junction bases with no gene match: 5. The CDR3 DNA follows: TGCAGTGCTAGTCGACTAGCGGCCACCTACGAGCAGTACTTC. It yields the protein CSASRLAATYEQYF.

This clonotype showed up many times. V usage is TRBV7-2 and J usage is TRBJ2-1; D perhaps matches TRBD1 (5 bases). The CDR3 spans 15 residues. Trimming cost V 0 bases and J 2 bases, with 8 bases left between them. Germline-derived CDR1 and CDR2 are SGHTA and FQGNSA. The CDR3 region is CASSLARTPYNEQFF. DNA of the CDR3: TGTGCCAGCAGCTTAGCGAGGACACCCTACAATGAGCAGTTCTTC.

This chain joins TRBV7-8 and TRBJ2-7; D remains ambiguous. V lost 5 bases, J lost 3 bases, and 11 bases lay in between. The CDR3 spans 13 residues. The germline V gene encodes CDR1 SGHVS and CDR2 FQNEAQ. The CDR3 spells CASSPAAYYEQYF. The CDR3 region has the DNA TGTGCCAGCAGCCCCGCAGCATACTACGAGCAGTACTTC.